This TCR beta chain was sequenced during a study of long-term antiretroviral therapy in people with HIV. Study-level findings and limits: With ART, diversity went up but was still lower than in transplant donor controls.

Sequencing relied on immunoSEQ assay v3.0, run at survey level. The method was immunoSEQ multiplex PCR; TCRdb's version includes in-frame clones alone and lacks a portion of them. Here the sample spans about 25,000 clones, around 87% being singletons. This clone has more than one count but fewer than ten. Its specificity is unknown. The receptor was isolated from a woman in her thirties with HIV. Sequenced material: unsorted PBMCs, taken 1.9 years after starting antiretroviral therapy.

The CDR3 DNA reads as TGCGCCAGCAGCTTAAGCAGTAGCAATCAGCCCCAGCATTTT. Translating gives CASSLSSSNQPQHF. The chain joins TRBV5-1 to TRBJ1-5, with D unresolved. Germline V gene data show CDR1 as SGHRS and CDR2 as YFSETQ. V was shortened by 2 bases and J by 0 bases, with 6 bases between the two germline ends. The CDR3 covers 14 residues.